Listed below are T cell receptor beta chains from one sample, sequenced in a study of CD8 T cells in Susac syndrome. TCRdb re-derived calls from the immunoSEQ multiplex PCR reads in MiXCR, one entry per CDR3 protein. Of approximately 220,000 distinct CDR3 sequences listed, about 94% are singletons. Sequencing was done on a sample of CD8+ T cells from PBMCs. Receptors were obtained from a human donor with multiple sclerosis. CDR3s leave out the opening cysteine and the closing phenylalanine or tryptophan.

>TRBV9|TRBJ2-5
ASSVGVGLAGDEQY
>TRBV7-2|TRBJ2-7
ASSLNPGSYLSYEQY
>TRBV7-3|TRBJ2-7
ASSLTGTDEQY
>TRBV5-4|TRBJ2-3
ASRPYGGGTDTQY
>TRBV2|TRBJ1-5
ASMGPQTNQPQH
>TRBV5-1|TRBJ2-5
ASSPQGVVQETQY
>TRBV10-3|TRBJ1-3
AIKSEGAGSGNTIY
>TRBV13|TRBJ2-5
ASSIGLTETQY
>TRBV4-1|TRBJ2-3
ASSQGLGADTQY
>TRBV3-1|TRBJ2-7
ASSQDGSSSYEQY
>TRBV4-3|TRBJ1-2
ASSPLGGLYGYT
>TRBV12-3/TRBV12-4|TRBJ2-1
ASSFTRLWTSGALDYNEQF
>TRBV9|TRBJ1-2
ASSVSRDPYGYT
>TRBV27|TRBJ2-6
ASSLLDSTGANVLT
>TRBV6-6|TRBJ2-1
ASSLNEQF
>TRBV4-2|TRBJ2-7
ASSQDPRRTDLPYEQY
>TRBV3-1|TRBJ1-1
ASSYQGYTEAF
>TRBV29-1|TRBJ2-5
SVEEAGGETQY
>TRBV12-3/TRBV12-4|TRBJ2-3
ASIRRSTDTQY